This passage covers 30 T cell receptor beta chains from one sample sequenced in a study of blood T cell repertoires in COVID-19. The assay was immunoSEQ multiplex PCR, and TCRdb's table has in-frame clones only and misses some. The table lists about 190,000 clones, 84% of them singletons, with 20% in the top ten. The source material was peripheral blood. The receptors shown here come from a human donor in a cohort sampled during active COVID-19.

The chain is built from TRBV25-1 and TRBJ1-1; 7 bases are shared with TRBD1. CDR1 MGHDK and CDR2 SYGVNS come from the germline V gene. V was pared by 0 bases and J by 10 bases, with 20 bases of the junction left unmatched. CDR3 size: 18 residues. The CDR3 DNA reads TGTGCCAGCAGTGAATACTCCGGGACAGCACGGGATTTAAAAAGAGCTTTCTTT. This sequence encodes CASSEYSGTARDLKRAFF. The full variable domain, completed using reference TRBV25-1 and TRBJ1-1, is EADIYQTPRYLVIGTGKKITLECSQTMGHDKMYWYQQDPGMELHLIHYSYGVNSTEKGDLSSESTVSRIRTEHFPLTLESARPSHTSQYLCASSEYSGTARDLKRAFFGQGTRLTVV.

The V gene is TRBV5-1, the J gene TRBJ2-5; 12 nucleotides match TRBD1. Trimming removed 5 bases from V and 4 bases from J; junction bases left unmatched: 6. Germline V gene sequence: CDR1 SGHRS, CDR2 YFSETQ. This CDR3 has 15 residues. The CDR3 here is CASRRDRGLGETQYF. For the CDR3, the DNA is TGCGCCAGCAGAAGGGACAGGGGGCTTGGAGAGACCCAGTACTTC.

The chain links TRBV5-1 to TRBJ1-5; D not certain. This CDR3 contains 14 residues. CDR1 and CDR2 (germline): SGHRS, YFSETQ. V was cut by 4 bases and J by 2 bases, with 10 bases left in between. The CDR3: CASSPVGGNQPQHF. The CDR3 nucleotides read TGCGCCAGCAGCCCCGTCGGTGGCAATCAGCCCCAGCATTTT.

In this sample, this clone turned up a few times. V and J are TRBV7-9 and TRBJ1-2, with D perhaps matching TRBD1 (6 bases). This CDR3 spans 16 amino acids. The V gene lost 4 bases and the J gene lost 0 bases, with 15 bases spanning the gap. The germline V gene encodes CDR1 SEHNR and CDR2 FQNEAQ (reference sequence). The CDR3 loop reads CASSSKQGWANYGYTF. CDR3 coding DNA: TGTGCCAGCAGCTCCAAACAGGGTTGGGCTAACTATGGCTACACCTTC.

This clone was observed once. J is TRBJ2-1 and V is TRBV11-2; TRBD2 might be the D (7 bases). Trimming stripped 4 bases from V and 4 bases from J, with 17 bases between. Germline CDR1 SGHAT, CDR2 FQNNGV. The CDR3 totals 16 residues. Here the CDR3 reads CASSSPRAGAYNEQFF. In DNA form, the CDR3 reads TGTGCCAGCAGCTCTCCCAGGGCGGGGGCTTACAATGAGCAGTTCTTC.

This rearrangement joins TRBV7-8 to TRBJ1-2; D is unclear. The CDR3 runs to 13 residues. The V gene's germline CDR1 is SGHVS and CDR2 FQNEAQ. V was trimmed by 2 bases and J by 8 bases, leaving 12 bases between them. The CDR3 bases are TGTGCCAGCAGCTTATCAGGTGGCTGGGGCTACACCTTC. Its protein product is CASSLSGGWGYTF.

J is TRBJ2-3 and V is TRBV11-3; no clear D gene. Trimming took 1 base from V and 4 from J, leaving 3 bases between them. Germline assignment: CDR1 SGHNT and CDR2 YENEEA. This CDR3 comprises 12 residues. For the CDR3, the DNA is TGTGCCAGCAGCTTAGCTGCAGATACGCAGTATTTT. Translating gives CASSLAADTQYF.

The rearrangement joins TRBV7-6 to TRBJ2-1; 8 nucleotides match TRBD2. With 5 bases clipped from V and 4 bases from J, the junction kept 10 bases outside the gene matches. The germline V gene has CDR1 SGHVS and CDR2 FNYEAQ. This CDR3 comprises 16 residues. The DNA for the CDR3 is TGTGCCAGCAGCCCCAACCGGGGGGGGGCGTACAATGAGCAGTTCTTC. Translating gives CASSPNRGGAYNEQFF.

V gene TRBV6-5 combines with J gene TRBJ2-7, with a weak D call TRBD2 (6 bases). Trimming removed 4 bases at V and 2 bases at J, with 12 bases between. CDR1 is MNHEY and CDR2 is SVGAGI in the germline V gene. The CDR3 is made up of 14 amino acids. Written as DNA, the CDR3 is TGTGCCAGCAGTTCCGTACGGGGGACCTACGAGCAGTACTTC. Amino acids: CASSSVRGTYEQYF.

The chain has TRBV3-1 (or the pseudogene TRBV3-2) and TRBJ1-1; D is unclear. V lost 1 base to trimming and J lost 1 base, with 7 bases between them. Germline CDR1 LGHDT, CDR2 YNNKEL (reference sequence). The CDR3 length is 14 residues. CDR3 DNA: TGTGCCAGCAGCCAAGGGCGGAGGAACACTGAAGCTTTCTTT. Encoded protein: CASSQGRRNTEAFF.

The rearrangement joins TRBV11-3 to TRBJ2-2, with D tentatively TRBD1 (5 bases). Germline CDR1 is SGHNT and CDR2 is YENEEA. CDR3 length equals 15 residues. V lost 1 base, J lost 0 bases, and 6 bases lay in between. The CDR3 loop reads CASSLGQTNTGELFF. Here the CDR3 DNA reads TGTGCCAGCAGCTTAGGACAGACGAACACCGGGGAGCTGTTTTTT.

The rearrangement links TRBV19 to TRBJ1-1, with D possibly matching TRBD1 (6 bases). The CDR3 length is 11 residues. The germline CDR1 and CDR2 sequences are LNHDA and SQIVND (reference sequence). Trimming cost V 5 bases and J 8 bases, with 9 bases left between them. The CDR3 bases are TGTGCCAGTAGTCCGGGGACAGAAGCTTTCTTT. Its translation: CASSPGTEAFF.

The V call is TRBV6-5, the J call TRBJ1-5; 9 bases match TRBD1. The CDR3 has 13 residues. Germline-derived CDR1 and CDR2 are MNHEY and SVGAGI. Losses at the gene ends were 6 bases for V and 6 bases for J; bases not matched to a gene: 3. CDR3 in DNA: TGTGCCAGCAGCCACAGGGGGCCTCAGCCCCAGCATTTT. Residues: CASSHRGPQPQHF.

CDR3 region: CASTSGGFTTGELFF. The CDR3 DNA follows: TGTGCCAGCACTAGCGGGGGGTTTACTACCGGGGAGCTGTTTTTT. V usage is TRBV28 and J usage is TRBJ2-2; the match to TRBD2 covers 11 bases. CDR1 is MDHEN, CDR2 SYDVKM, per germline. Trimming cost V 7 bases and J 5 bases; bases outside gene matches: 6. The CDR3 runs 15 residues.

The chain carries TRBV11-2 and TRBJ1-3, with TRBD1 as a possible D gene (6 bases). V was trimmed by 2 bases and J by 2 bases, leaving 10 bases between them. The CDR3 covers 15 residues. Germline V CDR1 and CDR2: SGHAT, FQNNGV. CDR3 amino acids: CASSLSGAAGNTIYF. The CDR3 region has the DNA TGTGCCAGCAGCTTATCAGGGGCTGCTGGAAACACCATATATTTT.

The V call is TRBV6-5, the J call TRBJ1-3, with 8 bases fitting TRBD1. The CDR3 has 15 amino acids. CDR1 and CDR2 from the germline V gene are MNHEY and SVGAGI. V gave up 8 bases and J gave up 4 bases; unmatched junction bases: 10. Here the CDR3 reads CASEGQGNVGNTIYF. The CDR3 DNA reads TGTGCCAGCGAAGGACAGGGAAACGTCGGAAACACCATATATTTT.

The CDR3 is CASSAGDTQYF. Written as DNA, the CDR3 is TGTGCCAGCAGTGCGGGAGATACGCAGTATTTT. This chain links TRBV2 with TRBJ2-3; D is uncertain. CDR3 length: 11 residues. Deletions cut 4 bases from V and 5 bases from J, with 4 bases between. Germline V gene data show CDR1 as SNHLY and CDR2 as FYNNEI.

V usage is TRBV5-4 and J usage is TRBJ1-2, with D hard to call. CDR3 size: 15 residues. Germline V gene lookup returns CDR1 SGHNT and CDR2 YYREEE (reference sequence). Trimming cost V 2 bases and J 0 bases, with 11 bases left between them. The CDR3 bases are TGTGCCAGCAGCTTTTTTGAGCTGACTAACTATGGCTACACCTTC. This encodes CASSFFELTNYGYTF.

J is TRBJ2-6 and V is TRBV3-1 (or the pseudogene TRBV3-2); 8 bases line up with TRBD2. This CDR3 contains 19 residues. Per germline, CDR1 LGHDT and CDR2 YNNKEL (reference sequence). Losses at the gene ends were 2 bases for V and 2 bases for J; bases not matched to a gene: 11. This chain's CDR3 is CASSQSVGRAWTGANVLTF. DNA of the CDR3: TGTGCCAGCAGCCAATCGGTCGGGAGGGCCTGGACTGGGGCCAACGTCCTGACTTTC.

The chain employs TRBV5-8 and TRBJ1-1; TRBD1 aligns across 12 bases. There are 15 residues in the CDR3. In germline, CDR1 is SGHTS, CDR2 YDEGEE. Trimming removed 5 bases from V and 6 bases from J; junction bases left unmatched: 8. The DNA of the CDR3 is TGTGCCAGCAGAGGGGACAGGGGGCGTTCGTCTGAAGCTTTCTTT. This gives the protein CASRGDRGRSSEAFF. The variable domain in full, with the rest retrieved from reference TRBV5-8 and TRBJ1-1, is EAGVTQSPTHLIKTRGQQATLRCSPISGHTSVYWYQQALGLGLQFLLWYDEGEERNRGNFPPRFSGRQFPNYSSELNVNALELEDSALYLCASRGDRGRSSEAFFGQGTRLTVV.

This chain joins TRBV10-3 and TRBJ1-1; TRBD1 might be the D (5 bases). The CDR3 consists of 14 residues. CDR1 ENHRY and CDR2 SYGVKD come from the germline V gene. Trimming removed 5 bases from V and 5 bases from J, with 15 bases in between. The CDR3 protein is CAISRGGSETEAFF. The DNA of the CDR3 is TGTGCCATCAGTAGGGGCGGATCCGAGACTGAAGCTTTCTTT.

The V and J genes are TRBV28 and TRBJ1-6; D remains ambiguous. CDR1 MDHEN and CDR2 SYDVKM come from the germline V gene. V was clipped by 8 bases and J by 10 bases, with 12 bases between them. The CDR3 totals 12 residues. The CDR3 here is CASSRLRSPLHF. CDR3 nucleotides: TGTGCCAGCTCCCGGTTACGGTCACCCCTCCACTTT.

This clone was found once. This chain connects TRBV11-3 to TRBJ1-1, with D possibly matching TRBD1 (6 bases). Germline V lookup: CDR1 SGHNT, CDR2 YENEEA. V was clipped by 5 bases and J by 0 bases, with 10 bases between them. The CDR3 runs to 14 residues. This CDR3 reads CASSPAGVNTEAFF. The CDR3 DNA is TGTGCCAGCAGCCCCGCAGGGGTGAACACTGAAGCTTTCTTT.

This clone was detected a few times. This sequence joins TRBV28 and TRBJ2-5, with 14 nucleotides matching TRBD2. Trimming took 6 bases from V and 5 from J; bases not matched to a gene: 8. The CDR3 consists of 16 residues. Germline CDR1 reads MDHEN; CDR2 reads SYDVKM. The CDR3 DNA sequence: TGTGCCAGCAGCCTGACTAGCGGGAGGGCCGGGGAGACCCAGTACTTC. Translation: CASSLTSGRAGETQYF.

The V call is TRBV29-1, the J call TRBJ2-5; possible D gene TRBD1, 6 bases. The CDR3 spans 13 residues. V gave up 2 bases and J gave up 0 bases, with 7 bases separating them. CDR1 SQVTM and CDR2 ANQGSEA come from the germline V gene. The CDR3 nucleotides are TGCAGCGTTGAATGGGGGCACCAAGAGACCCAGTACTTC. Protein: CSVEWGHQETQYF. The full variable domain, in which reference TRBV29-1 and TRBJ2-5 provide the parts outside the CDR3, is SAVISQKPSRDICQRGTSLTIQCQVDSQVTMMFWYRQQPGQSLTLIATANQGSEATYESGFVIDKFPISRPNLTFSTLTVSNMSPEDSSIYLCSVEWGHQETQYFGPGTRLLVL.

V and J are TRBV5-5 and TRBJ1-2; a possible D gene is TRBD1 (6 bases). The germline V and J ends were trimmed by 1 base and 4 bases, with 20 bases remaining between them. Germline loops: CDR1 SGHKS, CDR2 YYEKEE (reference sequence). The CDR3 runs 17 residues. The CDR3 nucleotides read TGTGCCAGCAGCTTGATAGGACAGAGCCTAGAAGGCTATGGCTACACCTTC. Translated, it gives CASSLIGQSLEGYGYTF. Variable domain in full (rest from reference TRBV5-5 and TRBJ1-2): DAGVTQSPTHLIKTRGQQVTLRCSPISGHKSVSWYQQVLGQGPQFIFQYYEKEERGRGNFPDRFSARQFPNYSSELNVNALLLGDSALYLCASSLIGQSLEGYGYTFGSGTRLTVV.

V and J are TRBV12-5 and TRBJ2-7, with D maybe TRBD2 (6 bases). This CDR3 contains 20 residues. Deletions cut 0 bases from V and 4 bases from J, with 28 bases between. Germline loops: CDR1 LGHNT, CDR2 FRNRAP. CDR3 sequence (DNA): TGTGCTAGTGGTTTGGTACGGGAGACGTACTGGCAGACGAGAGGGTACGAGCAGTACTTC. It specifies CASGLVRETYWQTRGYEQYF.

The chain recombines TRBV28 with TRBJ1-1; D call uncertain. Trimming took off 5 bases at V and 8 bases at J, with 6 bases between the two ends. The CDR3 sequence is 10 residues long. CDR1 MDHEN and CDR2 SYDVKM come from the germline V gene. This CDR3 reads CASSDMEAFF. The DNA for the CDR3 is TGTGCCAGCAGTGACATGGAAGCTTTCTTT.

The chain employs TRBV6-6 and TRBJ2-2; D is undetermined. CDR1 is MNHNY, CDR2 SVGAGI, per germline (reference sequence). This CDR3 spans 14 amino acids. The V gene lost 4 bases and the J gene lost 0 bases, with 6 bases spanning the gap. The CDR3 protein is CASSLAANTGELFF. In nucleotides, the CDR3 is TGTGCCAGCAGTTTAGCCGCGAACACCGGGGAGCTGTTTTTT.

The rearrangement links TRBV27 to TRBJ1-4, with D possibly matching TRBD1 (6 bases). Germline V lookup: CDR1 MNHEY, CDR2 SMNVEV (reference sequence). Trimming shortened V by 4 bases and J by 3 bases, and 9 bases separated the two germline ends. The CDR3 is 14 amino acids. The CDR3 region has the DNA TGTGCCAGCAGTTACAGGGCGTCTAATGAAAAACTGTTTTTT. It is translated as CASSYRASNEKLFF.